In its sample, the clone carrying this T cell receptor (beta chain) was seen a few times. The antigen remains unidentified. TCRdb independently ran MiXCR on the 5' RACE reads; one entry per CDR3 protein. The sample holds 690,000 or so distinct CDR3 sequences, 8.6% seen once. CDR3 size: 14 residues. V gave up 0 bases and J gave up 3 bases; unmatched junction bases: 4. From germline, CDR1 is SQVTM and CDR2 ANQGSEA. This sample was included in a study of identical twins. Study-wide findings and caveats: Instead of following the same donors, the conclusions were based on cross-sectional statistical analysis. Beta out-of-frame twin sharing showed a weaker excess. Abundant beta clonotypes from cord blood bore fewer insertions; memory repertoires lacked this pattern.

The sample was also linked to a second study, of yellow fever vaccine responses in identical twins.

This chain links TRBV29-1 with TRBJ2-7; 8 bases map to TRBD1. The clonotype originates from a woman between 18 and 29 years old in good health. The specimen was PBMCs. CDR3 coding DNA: TGCAGCGTTGAAGACGGGACAGGCCACTACGAGCAGTACTTC. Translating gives CSVEDGTGHYEQYF.